This T cell receptor beta chain was sequenced during a study of blood T cell repertoires in COVID-19. Comments on this clone: Other DNA sequences in the sample encode the same CDR3.

Clones were read by immunoSEQ multiplex PCR, and TCRdb kept only the in-frame ones, dropping some. The data contain about 260,000 clones, 65% to 90% of them singletons. The germline CDR1 and CDR2 sequences are DFQATT and SNEGSKA (reference sequence). With V trimmed by 3 bases and J by 1 base, 3 bases remained unmatched. The CDR3 consists of 14 residues. The sequence came from a young man with active or convalescent COVID-19. This chain joins TRBV20-1 and TRBJ2-3, with 8 bases aligning to TRBD2. Sequencing was carried out using peripheral blood. CDR3: CSASVLAGTDTQYF. Here the CDR3 DNA reads TGCAGTGCTAGTGTACTAGCGGGCACAGATACGCAGTATTTT.